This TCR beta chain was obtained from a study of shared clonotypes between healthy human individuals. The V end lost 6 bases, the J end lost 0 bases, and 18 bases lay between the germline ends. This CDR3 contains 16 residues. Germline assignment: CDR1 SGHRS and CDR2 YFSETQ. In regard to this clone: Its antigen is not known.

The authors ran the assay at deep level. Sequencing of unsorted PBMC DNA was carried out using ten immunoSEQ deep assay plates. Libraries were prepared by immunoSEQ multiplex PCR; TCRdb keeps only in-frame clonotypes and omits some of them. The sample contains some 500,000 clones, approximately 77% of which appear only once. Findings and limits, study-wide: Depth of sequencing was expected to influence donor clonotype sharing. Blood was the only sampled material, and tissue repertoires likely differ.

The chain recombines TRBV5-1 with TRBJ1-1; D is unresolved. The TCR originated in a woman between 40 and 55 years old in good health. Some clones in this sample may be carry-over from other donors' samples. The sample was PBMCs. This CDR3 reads CASTPGSGALNTEAFF. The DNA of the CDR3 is TGCGCCAGCACCCCGGGTTCAGGAGCCTTGAACACTGAAGCTTTCTTT.